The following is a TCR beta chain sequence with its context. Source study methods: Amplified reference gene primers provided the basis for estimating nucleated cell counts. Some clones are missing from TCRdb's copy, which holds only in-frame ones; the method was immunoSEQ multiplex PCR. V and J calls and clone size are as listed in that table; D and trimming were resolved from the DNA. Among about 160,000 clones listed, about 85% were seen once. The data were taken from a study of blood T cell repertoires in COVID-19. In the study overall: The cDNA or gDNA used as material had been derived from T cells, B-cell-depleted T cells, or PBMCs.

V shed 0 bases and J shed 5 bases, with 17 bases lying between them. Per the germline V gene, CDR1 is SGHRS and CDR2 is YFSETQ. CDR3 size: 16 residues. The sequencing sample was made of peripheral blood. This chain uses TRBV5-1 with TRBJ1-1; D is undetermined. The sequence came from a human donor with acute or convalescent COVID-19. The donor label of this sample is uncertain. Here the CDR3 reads CASSLGFGGIMTEAFF. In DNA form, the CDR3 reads TGCGCCAGCAGCTTGGGGTTTGGAGGTATAATGACTGAAGCTTTCTTT.